This T cell receptor beta chain appears in the sequencing data of a study of tumor-infiltrating lymphocytes in primary liver carcinoma. At the level of the study: Surgical resection treated primary liver carcinoma in the patients. Points from the study as a whole: Pairs of tumor regions overlapped more than tumor-adjacent and tumor-blood pairs did.

Total RNA amounting to 500 ng was the source from which TCR beta cDNA was made with a constant-region primer. Libraries for TCR beta were built through three nested multiplex PCR rounds, which together made up a slightly modified ARM-PCR procedure. Running nine to ten cycles apiece, the first two PCR rounds relied on TRBV1-TRBV30 forward primers together with a C-beta reverse primer. Using its own MiXCR run on the multiplex PCR reads, TCRdb lists one record per CDR3 protein. The data hold about 200,000 distinct CDR3 sequences, with about 61% observed a single time. About this clonotype: What it binds is not known. One junction end does not reproduce the germline sequence, and a read error may be involved.

The CDR3 sequence is 17 residues long. Germline V CDR1 and CDR2: MGHRA, YSYEKL. Researchers drew blood RNA from unsorted whole blood and extracted germline DNA as well. What was collected before surgery was 3.5 to 5 milliliters of peripheral blood. The receptor was isolated from a woman aged 55-70 years with primary liver carcinoma and hepatitis B virus infection. The chain uses TRBV4-1 and TRBJ2-4, with a weak D call TRBD1 (5 bases). Input material: peripheral blood. The CDR3: CTSSQGVSALAKNIQYF. CDR3 bases: TGCACCAGCAGCCAAGGGGTTTCAGCCCTAGCCAAAAACATTCAGTACTTC.